The source of this T cell receptor (beta chain) is a study of CXCR3-negative and CXCR3-positive naive CD8 T cells. Overall study results and limits: Unlike memory cells, which differed, naive CXCR3-negative and CXCR3-positive cells had similar TRBV-TRBJ usage. Memory CD8+ cells showed much lower diversity, while both naive subsets displayed comparably high diversity.

A remark on this clonotype: Its antigen is as yet unknown.

This CDR3 has 14 amino acids. In germline, CDR1 is MNHNY, CDR2 SVGAGI (reference sequence). The method, 5' RACE with UMI labels, was used to prepare the TRB cDNA libraries. Each CDR3 protein gets one entry in TCRdb, which reprocessed the 5' RACE reads and gives no DNA. In all, the sample yields under 65,000 distinct CDR3 sequences. The source of this sequence is a human donor in good health. Some clones in this sample may be carry-over from other donors' samples. The sample was memory CD8+ T cells from blood. The chain has TRBV6-6 and TRBJ1-2; the TCRdb call, TRBD1, lacks DNA for checking. CDR3 residues: CASRLYRGDGGYTF.